Below are 26 T cell receptor beta chains sequenced from a single sample in a study of blood T cell repertoires in COVID-19. Produced via immunoSEQ multiplex PCR; TCRdb's table is partial and in-frame only. The data show about 180,000 clones, with about 79% seen just once and approximately 26% held by the top ten. Source material: peripheral blood. These receptors came from a woman in her sixties or seventies with acute or convalescent COVID-19.

The chain links TRBV19 to TRBJ1-5; maybe TRBD1 (6 bases). Germline CDR1 is LNHDA and CDR2 is SQIVND (reference sequence). The CDR3 runs 12 residues. V was cut by 8 bases and J by 7 bases, with 12 bases left in between. The CDR3 nucleotides read TGTGCCAGTGGGACATGGAAACAGCCCCAGCATTTT. This codes for CASGTWKQPQHF.

This sequence joins TRBV5-8 and TRBJ1-1, with 10 bases lining up with TRBD1. CDR3 length: 14 residues. CDR1 is SGHTS and CDR2 is YDEGEE in the germline V gene. J gave up 8 bases and V 2 bases, and 6 bases lay outside the gene matches. CDR3 protein: CASSLGTGVNEAFF. The DNA for the CDR3 is TGTGCCAGCAGCTTAGGGACAGGGGTCAACGAAGCTTTCTTT.

The chain couples TRBV18 to TRBJ1-1; tentative D call: TRBD1 (5 bases). V shed 2 bases and J shed 6 bases, with 16 bases lying between them. The CDR3 runs to 15 residues. The V gene's germline CDR1 is KGHSH and CDR2 LQKENI. The CDR3 coding sequence is TGTGCCAGCTCACCAAGTAACAGAGAAGGGGCTGAAGCTTTCTTT. It codes for CASSPSNREGAEAFF.

The chain recombines TRBV19 with TRBJ2-7, with 8 nucleotides matching TRBD2. This CDR3 has 15 amino acids. The V gene end was trimmed by 6 bases and the J gene end by 2 bases; junction bases not matched to a gene: 9. CDR1 and CDR2 (germline): LNHDA, SQIVND (reference sequence). This CDR3 reads CASSPRAGDTYEQYF. The CDR3 nucleotides are TGTGCCAGTAGCCCCCGAGCGGGAGATACCTACGAGCAGTACTTC.

This chain connects TRBV5-1 to TRBJ1-3; D call uncertain. V lost 0 bases, J lost 0 bases, and 10 bases lay in between. The CDR3 totals 16 residues. Germline values: CDR1 SGHRS, CDR2 YFSETQ. The CDR3 region has the DNA TGCGCCAGCAGCTTGGTACAGACCAACTCTGGAAACACCATATATTTT. It translates to CASSLVQTNSGNTIYF.

The V call is TRBV5-5, the J call TRBJ2-1; a possible D gene is TRBD2 (5 bases). Trimming shortened V by 0 bases and J by 0 bases, and 10 bases separated the two germline ends. Germline V lookup: CDR1 SGHKS, CDR2 YYEKEE (reference sequence). The CDR3 sequence is 16 residues long. The CDR3 loop is CASSLEAESSYNEQFF. CDR3 DNA: TGTGCCAGCAGCTTGGAAGCGGAAAGCTCCTACAATGAGCAGTTCTTC.

CDR3 nucleotide sequence: TGTGCCAGCAGCCTATGGGGGCAGGGCCTCTATGGCTACACCTTC. This sequence encodes CASSLWGQGLYGYTF. This chain joins TRBV3-1 (or the pseudogene TRBV3-2) and TRBJ1-2, with D possibly TRBD1 on 6 matching bases. The CDR3 sequence is 15 residues long. The V end lost 4 bases, the J end lost 4 bases, and 16 bases lay between the germline ends. CDR1 is LGHDT, CDR2 YNNKEL, per germline (reference sequence).

This clone occurred a few times. CDR3 residues: CASNNLRGEETQYF. The CDR3, as DNA: TGCGCCAGCAACAACCTGCGGGGCGAGGAGACCCAGTACTTC. V gene TRBV5-1 combines with J gene TRBJ2-5; D might be TRBD2 (6 bases). V was clipped by 6 bases and J by 5 bases, with 17 bases between them. Looked up from germline, CDR1 is SGHRS and CDR2 is YFSETQ. The length of the CDR3 is 14 residues.

V gene TRBV18 combines with J gene TRBJ1-1; 8 nucleotides agree with TRBD1. CDR3 length: 15 residues. V trimming: 2 bases; J trimming: 5 bases; junction bases outside the gene matches: 7. The germline CDR1 and CDR2 sequences are KGHSH and LQKENI. This CDR3 reads CASSPDRTGWTEAFF. CDR3 DNA: TGTGCCAGCTCACCAGATCGGACAGGGTGGACTGAAGCTTTCTTT.

This chain connects TRBV11-2 to TRBJ2-5, with TRBD2 identical over 9 bases. The CDR3 contains 17 residues. The germline CDR1 and CDR2 sequences are SGHAT and FQNNGV. Trimming cost V 3 bases and J 4 bases; bases outside gene matches: 12. The CDR3 spells CASSFPGVAGVGETQYF. The CDR3 DNA sequence: TGTGCCAGCAGCTTCCCCGGGGTAGCGGGAGTGGGAGAGACCCAGTACTTC.

V usage is TRBV19 and J usage is TRBJ1-1, with D possibly being TRBD1 (5 bases). Looked up from germline, CDR1 is LNHDA and CDR2 is SQIVND (reference sequence). V was clipped by 5 bases and J by 2 bases, with 12 bases between them. The CDR3 loop spans 14 amino acids. CDR3 nucleotides: TGTGCCAGTAGTGTTCTAGGGACTAACACTGAAGCTTTCTTT. Translated: CASSVLGTNTEAFF.

V is TRBV5-4 and J is TRBJ2-1, with a weak D call TRBD2 (5 bases). V gave up 0 bases and J gave up 5 bases, with 18 bases separating them. There are 17 residues in the CDR3. CDR1 SGHNT and CDR2 YYREEE come from the germline V gene (reference sequence). The DNA for the CDR3 is TGTGCCAGCAGCTTGGGCCCGCGAGCGGTGGGCCACAATGAGCAGTTCTTC. Translating gives CASSLGPRAVGHNEQFF.

The chain is built from TRBV19 and TRBJ2-1, with D hard to call. The V end was cut by 7 bases, the J end by 0 bases, with 13 bases between. Germline assignment: CDR1 LNHDA and CDR2 SQIVND (reference sequence). This CDR3 is built from 15 residues. CDR3 region: CASIPSASSYNEQFF. CDR3 nucleotide sequence: TGTGCCAGTATTCCCTCAGCGAGCTCCTACAATGAGCAGTTCTTC.

The rearrangement uses TRBV18 and TRBJ1-2, with TRBD1 matching over 7 bases. Trimming at V came to 4 bases and at J to 5 bases, leaving 10 bases not matched to a gene. Germline CDR1 KGHSH, CDR2 LQKENI. This CDR3 is built from 15 residues. CDR3 residues: CASSRNRDSTYGYTF. CDR3 coding DNA: TGTGCCAGCTCACGAAACAGGGACAGTACATATGGCTACACCTTC.

This clone has more than one count but fewer than ten. The chain carries TRBV4-1 and TRBJ2-5; 8 bases match TRBD2. Per germline, CDR1 MGHRA and CDR2 YSYEKL. This CDR3 region has 15 residues. V shed 1 base and J 9 bases; nucleotides not matched to a gene: 10. The CDR3 is CASSQVSSGLGAQYF. For the CDR3, the DNA is TGCGCCAGCAGCCAAGTATCTAGCGGGCTGGGGGCCCAGTACTTC.

This clone appeared once. The same CDR3 arises from other DNA sequences in this sample as well. This chain uses TRBV9 with TRBJ1-2; maybe TRBD1 (6 bases). From germline, CDR1 is SGDLS and CDR2 YYNGEE. The CDR3 has 13 residues. Deletions cut 2 bases from V and 2 bases from J, with 7 bases between. The CDR3 DNA reads TGTGCCAGCAGCGTCGACAGGAACTATGGCTACACCTTC. Its protein is CASSVDRNYGYTF.

This clone was found a few times. CDR3 region: CASSYSGVSFF. The CDR3 DNA is TGTGCCAGCAGTTATTCCGGGGTATCTTTCTTT. The chain recombines TRBV6-5 with TRBJ1-1; D gene uncertain. Germline CDR1 is MNHEY and CDR2 is SVGAGI. The CDR3 covers 11 residues. The V and J ends lost 3 bases and 12 bases respectively, with 11 bases between them.

The chain couples TRBV4-1 to TRBJ2-3, with D perhaps TRBD2 (6 bases). Trimming took off 0 bases at V and 5 bases at J, with 27 bases between the two ends. Per germline, CDR1 MGHRA and CDR2 YSYEKL. This CDR3 comprises 20 residues. Here the CDR3 DNA reads TGCGCCAGCAGCCAAGACCCCCCCTCCGGGAGTGGGGGAAAGCGAGATACGCAGTATTTT. Its translation: CASSQDPPSGSGGKRDTQYF.

V usage is TRBV27 and J usage is TRBJ2-7, with TRBD2 matching 11 bases. Germline V gene sequence: CDR1 MNHEY, CDR2 SMNVEV (reference sequence). This CDR3 spans 14 amino acids. V lost 2 bases and J lost 9; bases outside the gene matches: 6. The CDR3 sequence: CASSLLAGGSGQYF. The CDR3 DNA reads TGTGCCAGCAGTTTACTAGCGGGAGGATCGGGGCAGTACTTC.

The J gene is TRBJ1-2, the V gene TRBV6-6; D gene uncertain. This CDR3 is 14 amino acids long. Trimming took off 4 bases at V and 4 bases at J, with 13 bases between the two ends. Germline loops: CDR1 MNHNY, CDR2 SVGAGI (reference sequence). CDR3 in amino acids: CASSSLVAVYGYTF. The CDR3 DNA reads as TGTGCCAGCAGTTCCCTGGTGGCAGTCTATGGCTACACCTTC.

The chain is built from TRBV19 and TRBJ2-1, with D maybe TRBD1 (6 bases). CDR3 length: 15 amino acids. V gave up 3 bases and J gave up 7 bases, with 16 bases separating them. The germline CDR1 and CDR2 sequences are LNHDA and SQIVND (reference sequence). The CDR3 region is CASSILRGSVNEQFF. CDR3 DNA: TGTGCCAGTAGTATTCTCAGGGGTTCGGTTAATGAGCAGTTCTTC.

The gene calls are TRBV10-3 and TRBJ1-5, with no clear D. The V end was cut by 0 bases, the J end by 4 bases, with 7 bases between. CDR1 is ENHRY and CDR2 is SYGVKD in the germline V gene. The CDR3 is made up of 14 amino acids. CDR3 DNA sequence: TGTGCCATCAGTGAGTCGGGCGGGAATCAGCCCCAGCATTTT. It yields the protein CAISESGGNQPQHF.

The rearrangement uses TRBV13 and TRBJ2-7; TRBD2 aligns across 13 bases. Unmatched junction bases numbered 4, after V lost 5 bases and J lost 0 bases. The CDR3 runs 16 residues. Germline-derived CDR1 and CDR2 are PRHDT and FYEKMQ (reference sequence). The CDR3 loop reads CASSHGTSGNSYEQYF. The CDR3 DNA reads as TGTGCCAGCAGCCACGGGACTAGCGGGAACTCCTACGAGCAGTACTTC.

The rearrangement uses TRBV15 and TRBJ1-2; 7 bases are shared with TRBD1. The CDR3 runs 14 residues. The V and J ends lost 0 bases and 13 bases, in that order; junction bases with no gene match: 11. Germline loops: CDR1 LNHNV, CDR2 YYDKDF (reference sequence). The CDR3 protein is CATSRDPSQGEVTF. Here the CDR3 DNA reads TGTGCCACCAGCAGAGATCCGAGCCAGGGGGAAGTCACCTTC. Full variable domain (remainder filled in from reference TRBV15 and TRBJ1-2): DAMVIQNPRYQVTQFGKPVTLSCSQTLNHNVMYWYQQKSSQAPKLLFHYYDKDFNNEADTPDNFQSRRPNTSFCFLDIRSPGLGDTAMYLCATSRDPSQGEVTFGSGTRLTVV.

The genes are TRBV19 and TRBJ1-4, with D unclear. Trimming left V 6 bases short and J 5 bases short, with 19 bases between. This CDR3 is built from 16 residues. Germline V gene lookup returns CDR1 LNHDA and CDR2 SQIVND (reference sequence). CDR3 protein: CASRRGGTQYNEKLFF. CDR3 DNA sequence: TGTGCCAGTAGAAGAGGAGGAACGCAATACAATGAAAAACTGTTTTTT.

This clone was observed a few times. The chain combines TRBV3-1 (or the pseudogene TRBV3-2) with TRBJ2-5; 7 bases are a match to TRBD2. V dropped 6 bases and J dropped 3; count of bases not matched to a gene: 7. The CDR3 totals 14 residues. Germline CDR1 is LGHDT and CDR2 is YNNKEL (reference sequence). The CDR3 nucleotides are TGTGCCAGCAGTCTATCTAGCGGAAAAGAGACCCAGTACTTC. This sequence encodes CASSLSSGKETQYF.